This passage covers 18 T cell receptor beta chains from one sample sequenced in a study of blood T cell repertoires in COVID-19. Clones were sequenced by immunoSEQ multiplex PCR, and TCRdb holds only the in-frame ones, with some missing. The table has some 370,000 clones, 89% seen once. The specimen sequenced was peripheral blood. The receptors shown here come from a man aged 40-55 years with acute or convalescent COVID-19.

CDR3 coding DNA: TGTGCCAGCAGCGTAGGGGGTGAGGGTCAGCCCCAGCATTTT. The encoded protein is CASSVGGEGQPQHF. The V gene is TRBV9, the J gene TRBJ1-5; D unresolved. V lost 0 bases, J lost 6 bases, and 10 bases lay in between. In germline, CDR1 is SGDLS, CDR2 YYNGEE. This CDR3 is built from 14 residues.

The J gene is TRBJ2-1, the V gene TRBV6-2 or TRBV6-3, with 11 bases that match TRBD1. CDR1 is MNHEY and CDR2 is SVGEGT in the germline V gene. The junction had 9 bases not matched to a gene; V was cut back by 5 bases and J by 6 bases. CDR3 length: 16 residues. The CDR3 sequence is CASSTPGDRGFNEQFF. CDR3 DNA sequence: TGTGCCAGCAGTACCCCCGGGGACAGGGGGTTCAATGAGCAGTTCTTC.

CDR3 DNA: TGTGCCAGCAGCGTATTTATGAACACTGAAGCTTTCTTT. It encodes CASSVFMNTEAFF. The V call is TRBV9, the J call TRBJ1-1; D unclear. Germline lookup yields CDR1 SGDLS and CDR2 YYNGEE. CDR3 size: 13 residues. V lost 1 base and J 0 bases, leaving 4 bases between the germline ends.

V usage is TRBV27 and J usage is TRBJ1-2, with 7 bases fitting TRBD1. J lost 5 bases, V lost 6 bases, and 12 bases had no gene match. Germline V gene data show CDR1 as MNHEY and CDR2 as SMNVEV (reference sequence). CDR3 length equals 15 residues. The CDR3 bases are TGTGCCAGCAGCATGCGACAGGGAGATATATATGGCTACACCTTC. This gives the protein CASSMRQGDIYGYTF.

The chain couples TRBV27 to TRBJ2-7; 9 bases agree with TRBD1. This CDR3 contains 15 residues. Germline loops: CDR1 MNHEY, CDR2 SMNVEV (reference sequence). With V trimmed by 5 bases and J by 2 bases, 7 bases remained unmatched. Written as DNA, the CDR3 is TGTGCCAGCAGTCTTGGGACAGGGAGGACCTACGAGCAGTACTTC. This encodes CASSLGTGRTYEQYF.

The chain carries TRBV11-2 and TRBJ2-5; TRBD2 agrees at 12 bases. Losses at the gene ends were 3 bases for V and 5 bases for J; bases not matched to a gene: 10. CDR3 length equals 17 residues. Germline V gene lookup returns CDR1 SGHAT and CDR2 FQNNGV. CDR3 residues: CASSFSTSGGREETQYF. The CDR3 DNA reads as TGTGCCAGCAGCTTTAGTACTAGCGGGGGGCGGGAGGAGACCCAGTACTTC.

This clone was counted a single time. The CDR3 loop reads CASSLGLKYEQYF. CDR3 bases: TGTGCCAGCAGTTTAGGACTGAAATACGAGCAGTACTTC. V usage is TRBV27 and J usage is TRBJ2-7; tentative D call: TRBD2 (5 bases). Germline CDR1 and CDR2: MNHEY and SMNVEV (reference sequence). This CDR3 region has 13 residues. The ends were cut back, 2 bases at V and 4 bases at J, with 9 bases in the middle.

This clone was observed a handful of times. The V call is TRBV5-1, the J call TRBJ2-7; 7 nucleotides line up with TRBD2. Per the germline V gene, CDR1 is SGHRS and CDR2 is YFSETQ. The junction had 10 bases not matched to a gene; V was cut back by 5 bases and J by 2 bases. The CDR3 length is 15 residues. CDR3 residues: CASRGGSGTTYEQYF. CDR3 nucleotide sequence: TGCGCCAGCAGGGGGGGAAGCGGGACCACCTACGAGCAGTACTTC.

This clone was detected a few times. This chain connects TRBV7-9 to TRBJ2-5; D is perhaps TRBD2 (5 bases). This CDR3 is 14 amino acids long. Trimming took off 1 base at V and 5 bases at J, with 11 bases between the two ends. The V gene's germline CDR1 is SEHNR and CDR2 FQNEAQ (reference sequence). This CDR3 is CASSLGLSVETQYF. The DNA for the CDR3 is TGTGCCAGCAGCTTAGGCCTTAGCGTGGAGACCCAGTACTTC.

This rearrangement joins TRBV4-3 to TRBJ1-5; D gene unclear. This CDR3 comprises 13 residues. Looked up from germline, CDR1 is LGHNA and CDR2 is YSLEER. V was cut by 0 bases and J by 6 bases, with 6 bases left in between. CDR3 sequence (DNA): TGCGCCAGCAGCCAAGATCTACTTCAGCCCCAGCATTTT. Amino acids: CASSQDLLQPQHF.

The chain carries TRBV5-1 and TRBJ1-1; maybe TRBD1 (6 bases). Germline values: CDR1 SGHRS, CDR2 YFSETQ. Trimming pared 9 bases from V and 1 base from J, leaving 16 bases between. This CDR3 has 14 residues. CDR3 DNA sequence: TGCGCCATCCTGGACAGAATTTGGAACACTGAAGCTTTCTTT. It specifies CAILDRIWNTEAFF.

The chain has TRBV24-1 and TRBJ1-5, with D hard to call. From germline, CDR1 is KGHDR and CDR2 SFDVKD. The CDR3 runs 14 residues. Trimming left V 5 bases short and J 0 bases short, with 7 bases between. CDR3 bases: TGTGCCACCAGTGGGTCCTATAGCAATCAGCCCCAGCATTTT. Amino acid sequence: CATSGSYSNQPQHF.

The rearrangement links TRBV11-3 to TRBJ2-2, with TRBD2 identical over 14 bases. V lost 3 bases and J lost 2; bases outside the gene matches: 2. CDR3 length: 17 amino acids. Germline V gene sequence: CDR1 SGHNT, CDR2 YENEEA. The CDR3 sequence is CASSLGTSGGNTGELFF. CDR3 coding DNA: TGTGCCAGCAGCTTGGGGACTAGCGGGGGTAACACCGGGGAGCTGTTTTTT.

The chain recombines TRBV11-1 with TRBJ2-7; 11 nucleotides align to TRBD1. Germline V gene data show CDR1 as SGHAT and CDR2 as FQDESV (reference sequence). J lost 3 bases, V lost 5 bases, and 3 bases had no gene match. The CDR3 extends over 14 amino acids. The CDR3 bases are TGTGCCAGCAGCCCGGGACAGGGGGTCTACGAGCAGTACTTC. Protein: CASSPGQGVYEQYF.

DNA for the CDR3: TGCAGCGTTGAAGCCCAACAGGGTGGCTACGAGCAGTACTTC. Translation: CSVEAQQGGYEQYF. The chain employs TRBV29-1 and TRBJ2-7; a weak D match, TRBD1 (6 bases). V was pared by 1 base and J by 3 bases, with 13 bases between. Looked up from germline, CDR1 is SQVTM and CDR2 is ANQGSEA. This CDR3 is built from 14 residues.

The V call is TRBV18, the J call TRBJ1-6; TRBD1 matches at 7 bases. V lost 8 bases, J lost 9 bases, and 13 bases stayed unmatched. The CDR3 consists of 15 residues. CDR1 and CDR2 from the germline V gene are KGHSH and LQKENI. In DNA, the CDR3 is TGTGCCAGCACGACAGGGACTGGAGGGATTTCACCCCTCCACTTT. It is translated as CASTTGTGGISPLHF.

CDR3 nucleotides: TGCAGCCCTCCCGGGAGATATAGCAATCAGCCCCAGCATTTT. This gives the protein CSPPGRYSNQPQHF. The V gene is TRBV29-1, the J gene TRBJ1-5; no reliable D call. Between the trimmed V and J ends, which lost 8 bases and 0 bases, there was a span of 14 bases. CDR3 length equals 14 residues. Germline lookup yields CDR1 SQVTM and CDR2 ANQGSEA.

The J gene is TRBJ1-2, the V gene TRBV6-5, with TRBD1 matching over 8 bases. CDR3 length: 15 residues. Losses at the gene ends were 7 bases for V and 7 bases for J; bases not matched to a gene: 14. The V gene's germline CDR1 is MNHEY and CDR2 SVGAGI. For the CDR3, the DNA is TGTGCCAGCACAAAGCCCGGGACAGGTCGGGGTGGCTACACCTTC. Protein product: CASTKPGTGRGGYTF.